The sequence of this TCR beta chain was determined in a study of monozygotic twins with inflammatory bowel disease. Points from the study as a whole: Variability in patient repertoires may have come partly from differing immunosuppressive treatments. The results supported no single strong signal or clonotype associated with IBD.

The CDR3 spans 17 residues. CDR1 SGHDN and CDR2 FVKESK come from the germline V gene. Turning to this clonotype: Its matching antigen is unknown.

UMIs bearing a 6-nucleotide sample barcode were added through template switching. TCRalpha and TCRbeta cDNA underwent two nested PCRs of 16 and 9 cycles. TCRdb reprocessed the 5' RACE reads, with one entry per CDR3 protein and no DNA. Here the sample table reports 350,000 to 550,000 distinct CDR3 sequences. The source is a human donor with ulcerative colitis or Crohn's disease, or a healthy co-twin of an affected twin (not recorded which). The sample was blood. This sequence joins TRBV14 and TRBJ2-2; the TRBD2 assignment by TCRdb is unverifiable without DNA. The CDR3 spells CASSQAISGGLTGELFF.